One sample yielded the 28 T cell receptor beta chains listed below, sequenced in a study of cytomegalovirus exposure and HLA in healthy donors. Using immunoSEQ multiplex PCR, the repertoire was profiled, and TCRdb retains in-frame clones only, with some absent. The repertoire holds tens of thousands of clones, with about 97% as singletons. The sequenced sample was PBMCs. The receptors here all came from a woman aged 18-29 years in good health and CMV-seropositive.

This chain joins TRBV27 and TRBJ1-5; 12 bases are shared with TRBD1. Germline lookup yields CDR1 MNHEY and CDR2 SMNVEV (reference sequence). The CDR3 is made up of 16 amino acids. V lost 5 bases and J lost 6; bases outside the gene matches: 8. Here the CDR3 DNA reads TGTGCCAGCAGTATACGGGACAGGGGGCCTGGTCAGCCCCAGCATTTT. Its protein product is CASSIRDRGPGQPQHF.

The rearrangement joins TRBV28 to TRBJ1-2; weak D call: TRBD1 (6 bases). Trimming shortened V by 6 bases and J by 2 bases, and 13 bases separated the two germline ends. The CDR3 runs to 14 residues. Germline CDR1 reads MDHEN; CDR2 reads SYDVKM. The DNA for the CDR3 is TGTGCCAGCAGACTAGAACAGGGAAACTATGGCTACACCTTC. Translation: CASRLEQGNYGYTF.

The CDR3 nucleotides read TGTGCCAGCAGCTTAGTGCGGGCCAGTAACTATGGCTACACCTTC. Translating it yields CASSLVRASNYGYTF. The chain is built from TRBV5-6 and TRBJ1-2; D call uncertain. CDR3 length: 15 residues. The V gene's germline CDR1 is SGHDT and CDR2 YYEEEE. Trimming left V 2 bases short and J 1 base short, with 12 bases between.

V and J are TRBV9 and TRBJ2-3; D uncertain. V was clipped by 0 bases and J by 2 bases, with 10 bases between them. Germline CDR1 is SGDLS and CDR2 is YYNGEE. The CDR3 has 15 amino acids. The CDR3 coding sequence is TGTGCCAGCAGCGTAGGCGGAGCTACCACAGATACGCAGTATTTT. As protein: CASSVGGATTDTQYF.

The chain carries TRBV6-1 and TRBJ2-1, with 8 bases matching TRBD2. Germline-derived CDR1 and CDR2 are MNHNS and SASEGT. The CDR3 spans 13 residues. J was trimmed by 4 bases and V by 11 bases; bases with no gene match: 7. The CDR3 region is CAEAGEPYNEQFF. DNA of the CDR3: TGTGCCGAAGCGGGAGAGCCGTACAATGAGCAGTTCTTC.

V is TRBV30 and J is TRBJ2-7, with 8 bases aligning to TRBD1. The germline gives CDR1 GTSNPN, CDR2 SVGIG (reference sequence). This CDR3 spans 14 amino acids. The V and J ends lost 0 bases and 5 bases, in that order; junction bases with no gene match: 6. CDR3 nucleotide sequence: TGTGCCTGGAGTGTCGGACAGGGTAAAGACGAGCAGTACTTC. Amino acid sequence: CAWSVGQGKDEQYF. The variable domain in full, with the rest retrieved from reference TRBV30 and TRBJ2-7, is SQTIHQWPATLVQPVGSPLSLECTVEGTSNPNLYWYRQAAGRGLQLLFYSVGIGQISSEVPQNLSASRPQDRQFILSSKKLLLSDSGFYLCAWSVGQGKDEQYFGPGTRLTVT.

The chain joins TRBV29-1 to TRBJ1-1; weak D call: TRBD1 (6 bases). The length of the CDR3 is 13 residues. Germline V gives CDR1 SQVTM, CDR2 ANQGSEA. Trimming pared 2 bases from V and 1 base from J, leaving 8 bases between. DNA for the CDR3: TGCAGCGTTGAAATACAGGGGAACACTGAAGCTTTCTTT. It yields the protein CSVEIQGNTEAFF. The full variable domain, completed using reference TRBV29-1 and TRBJ1-1, is SAVISQKPSRDICQRGTSLTIQCQVDSQVTMMFWYRQQPGQSLTLIATANQGSEATYESGFVIDKFPISRPNLTFSTLTVSNMSPEDSSIYLCSVEIQGNTEAFFGQGTRLTVV.

The V call is TRBV27, the J call TRBJ2-1, with 8 nucleotides matching TRBD2. The CDR3 spans 15 residues. V lost 2 bases and J lost 10; bases outside the gene matches: 10. CDR1 is MNHEY and CDR2 is SMNVEV in the germline V gene (reference sequence). The CDR3 region is CASSLGVGRAGEQFF. For the CDR3, the DNA is TGTGCCAGCAGTTTAGGCGTCGGGAGGGCCGGGGAGCAGTTCTTC.

The V and J genes are TRBV6-4 and TRBJ2-7, with D tentatively TRBD2 (6 bases). The CDR3 totals 13 residues. The V gene lost 3 bases and the J gene lost 6 bases, with 12 bases spanning the gap. The V gene's germline CDR1 is MRHNA and CDR2 SNTAGT. The CDR3 sequence is CASSETGESEQYF. CDR3 in DNA: TGTGCCAGCAGTGAGACGGGAGAAAGCGAGCAGTACTTC.

The V and J genes are TRBV4-1 and TRBJ2-7; 7 bases line up with TRBD2. The germline V gene encodes CDR1 MGHRA and CDR2 YSYEKL. CDR3 length equals 17 residues. With V trimmed by 0 bases and J by 8 bases, 16 bases remained unmatched. This CDR3 reads CASSQDGNAGEGGKQYF. The CDR3 nucleotides read TGCGCCAGCAGCCAAGATGGTAACGCGGGAGAGGGAGGTAAGCAGTACTTC.

The rearrangement joins TRBV15 to TRBJ2-3; tentatively, D is TRBD1 (6 bases). This CDR3 has 15 amino acids. V was clipped by 3 bases and J by 3 bases, with 13 bases between them. Germline V lookup: CDR1 LNHNV, CDR2 YYDKDF (reference sequence). Written as DNA, the CDR3 is TGTGCCACCAGCAGCCCAGGGGTAGTAACAGATACGCAGTATTTT. Translation gives CATSSPGVVTDTQYF.

The chain employs TRBV28 and TRBJ1-4, with 10 bases that match TRBD1. CDR3 size: 14 residues. V lost 5 bases and J lost 6; bases outside the gene matches: 3. The germline CDR1 and CDR2 sequences are MDHEN and SYDVKM. Here the CDR3 DNA reads TGTGCCAGCAGTGTTGGGACAGGGGATGAAAAACTGTTTTTT. Its translation: CASSVGTGDEKLFF.

The CDR3 DNA reads as TGTGCCAGCAGCCCCTGGACAGGAAAGACTGAAGCTTTCTTT. This encodes CASSPWTGKTEAFF. This sequence joins TRBV5-5 and TRBJ1-1; 7 bases line up with TRBD1. Trimming took 4 bases from V and 5 from J; bases not matched to a gene: 8. Per the germline V gene, CDR1 is SGHKS and CDR2 is YYEKEE (reference sequence). This CDR3 region has 14 residues. Complete variable domain (other parts from reference TRBV5-5 and TRBJ1-1): DAGVTQSPTHLIKTRGQQVTLRCSPISGHKSVSWYQQVLGQGPQFIFQYYEKEERGRGNFPDRFSARQFPNYSSELNVNALLLGDSALYLCASSPWTGKTEAFFGQGTRLTVV.

V gene TRBV19 combines with J gene TRBJ1-2, with D maybe TRBD1 (5 bases). Germline V gene data show CDR1 as LNHDA and CDR2 as SQIVND (reference sequence). CDR3 length: 13 residues. Trimming took off 3 bases at V and 2 bases at J, with 7 bases between the two ends. The CDR3 nucleotides are TGTGCCAGTAGTATTGCAGGGAACTATGGCTACACCTTC. It codes for CASSIAGNYGYTF.

V usage is TRBV5-6 and J usage is TRBJ2-6; 11 positions match TRBD2. Germline CDR1 and CDR2: SGHDT and YYEEEE. After removal of 4 bases from V and 2 bases from J, the junction contained 11 bases not matched to a gene. The CDR3 runs to 19 residues. The CDR3 region has the DNA TGTGCCAGCAGCGGCAATCTAGCGGGAGGCGCTACTGGGGCCAACGTCCTGACTTTC. Translated: CASSGNLAGGATGANVLTF.

In its sample, this clone was seen once. This chain links TRBV10-2 with TRBJ1-1, with 9 bases identical to TRBD1. J gave up 5 bases and V 5 bases, and 6 bases lay outside the gene matches. This CDR3 region has 14 residues. The V gene's germline CDR1 is WSHSY and CDR2 SAAADI. The CDR3 here is CASSRTGEGTEAFF. The CDR3 nucleotides read TGCGCCAGCAGTAGGACAGGGGAAGGGACTGAAGCTTTCTTT.

The chain recombines TRBV30 with TRBJ2-4; D call uncertain. The CDR3 loop spans 13 amino acids. CDR1 and CDR2 from the germline V gene are GTSNPN and SVGIG (reference sequence). The V end was cut by 3 bases, the J end by 0 bases, with 6 bases between. The CDR3 here is CAWRRVAKNIQYF. The CDR3 DNA reads as TGTGCCTGGAGGCGAGTAGCCAAAAACATTCAGTACTTC.

The V gene is TRBV27, the J gene TRBJ1-5, with a tentative D call TRBD1 (5 bases). Trimming stripped 2 bases from V and 6 bases from J, with 17 bases between. Germline V gives CDR1 MNHEY, CDR2 SMNVEV (reference sequence). The CDR3 has 16 amino acids. Here the CDR3 DNA reads TGTGCCAGCAGTTTAGGGGGGGGATTCGCTTCTCAGCCCCAGCATTTT. Protein: CASSLGGGFASQPQHF.

This chain connects TRBV28 to TRBJ2-6; a weak D match, TRBD1 (6 bases). The CDR3 has 18 residues. V lost 4 bases and J 0 bases, leaving 16 bases between the germline ends. Germline CDR1 and CDR2: MDHEN and SYDVKM. For the CDR3, the DNA is TGTGCCAGCAGTTCTCACAGGGTAGGAGTCTCTGGGGCCAACGTCCTGACTTTC. This gives the protein CASSSHRVGVSGANVLTF.

The chain combines TRBV9 with TRBJ2-7; no reliable D call. The CDR3 length is 14 residues. Trimming took 3 bases from V and 1 from J, leaving 11 bases between them. Germline values: CDR1 SGDLS, CDR2 YYNGEE. DNA for the CDR3: TGTGCCAGCAGCGCCAATACAGTTTCCTACGAGCAGTACTTC. Protein: CASSANTVSYEQYF.

J is TRBJ2-5 and V is TRBV27; D is possibly TRBD2 (6 bases). Trimming removed 6 bases from V and 5 bases from J, with 10 bases in between. The CDR3 covers 12 residues. Germline V CDR1 and CDR2: MNHEY, SMNVEV (reference sequence). DNA of the CDR3: TGTGCCAGCAGCCCCGCGGGGGAGACCCAGTACTTC. Its protein is CASSPAGETQYF.

The chain has TRBV4-2 and TRBJ2-7; 8 bases line up with TRBD2. Unmatched junction bases numbered 3, after V lost 5 bases and J lost 0 bases. There are 14 residues in the CDR3. CDR1 and CDR2 (germline): LGHNA, YNFKEQ. This CDR3 reads CASSASGSSYEQYF. The CDR3 DNA is TGTGCCAGCAGCGCCAGCGGGAGCTCCTACGAGCAGTACTTC.

The V call is TRBV4-2, the J call TRBJ2-7, with 8 nucleotides matching TRBD2. Germline CDR1 reads LGHNA; CDR2 reads YNFKEQ. The junction had 10 bases not matched to a gene; V was cut back by 0 bases and J by 0 bases. CDR3 length: 18 amino acids. CDR3 residues: CASSQDGLAGLSSYEQYF. In DNA form, the CDR3 reads TGTGCCAGCAGCCAAGATGGGCTAGCGGGTTTATCCTCCTACGAGCAGTACTTC.

This chain joins TRBV28 and TRBJ1-2; 9 bases are a match to TRBD1. V shed 2 bases, J shed 8 bases, and the junction held 6 bases outside the gene matches. The CDR3 covers 14 residues. The germline CDR1 and CDR2 sequences are MDHEN and SYDVKM. The CDR3 sequence: CASSLPHDRGGYTF. As DNA, the CDR3 is TGTGCCAGCAGTTTACCCCACGACAGGGGGGGCTACACCTTC.

This chain joins TRBV6-5 and TRBJ1-3, with D possibly being TRBD1 (6 bases). The CDR3 is made up of 14 amino acids. With 8 bases removed from V and 0 bases from J, the gap between germline ends came to 11 bases. Germline V lookup: CDR1 MNHEY, CDR2 SVGAGI. The CDR3 region has the DNA TGTGCCAGCCGTCGGGACAACTCTGGAAACACCATATATTTT. It encodes CASRRDNSGNTIYF.

The V call is TRBV7-9, the J call TRBJ2-1, with a weak D call TRBD2 (5 bases). CDR1 and CDR2 (germline): SEHNR, FQNEAQ (reference sequence). This CDR3 spans 16 amino acids. Deletions cut 0 bases from V and 7 bases from J, with 16 bases between. CDR3 amino acids: CASSLASSLGKNEQFF. CDR3 DNA sequence: TGTGCCAGCAGCTTAGCGTCTAGCTTGGGGAAGAATGAGCAGTTCTTC.

The gene calls are TRBV11-3 and TRBJ2-7; 7 nucleotides line up with TRBD1. V lost 2 bases, J lost 3 bases, and 10 bases stayed unmatched. CDR3 length: 16 amino acids. Looked up from germline, CDR1 is SGHNT and CDR2 is YENEEA. CDR3 sequence (DNA): TGTGCCAGCAGCTTACCCCGACAGGGAAGGATCTACGAGCAGTACTTC. It codes for CASSLPRQGRIYEQYF.

V and J are TRBV11-2 and TRBJ1-1; 7 positions match TRBD1. CDR3 length: 17 residues. From germline, CDR1 is SGHAT and CDR2 FQNNGV. After removal of 1 base from V and 2 bases from J, the junction contained 10 bases not matched to a gene. For the CDR3, the DNA is TGTGCCAGCAGCTTAGCAGGGGGTTACAGTCTTAACACTGAAGCTTTCTTT. As protein: CASSLAGGYSLNTEAFF.